Presented here are 26 T cell receptor beta chains from one specimen sequenced in a study of blood T cell repertoires in COVID-19. Libraries were prepared by immunoSEQ multiplex PCR; TCRdb keeps only in-frame clonotypes and omits some of them. Of 130,000 to 150,000 clones in the sample, about four fifths were seen once. The material sequenced was peripheral blood. The receptors derive from a human donor in a cohort sampled during active COVID-19.

Of note for this clone: The junction differs from germline at one of its ends, possibly a read error. The V and J genes are TRBV7-7 and TRBJ2-5; 8 nucleotides match TRBD2. The length of the CDR3 is 16 residues. Per the germline V gene, CDR1 is SSHAT and CDR2 is FNYEAQ (reference sequence). CDR3 region: CASSGNGGASGETQYF. The DNA of the CDR3 is TGTGCTAGCAGCGGTAACGGGGGGGCGAGTGGAGAGACCCAGTACTTC. Full variable domain (missing parts from reference TRBV7-7 and TRBJ2-5): GAGVSQSPRYKVTKRGQDVTLRCDPISSHATLYWYQQALGQGPEFLTYFNYEAQPDKSGLPSDRFSAERPEGSISTLTIQRTEQRDSAMYRCASSGNGGASGETQYFGPGTRLLVL.

The V call is TRBV2, the J call TRBJ2-2, with 9 bases identical to TRBD2. The V segment lost 4 bases and the J segment 5 bases; nucleotides outside the gene matches: 5. The CDR3 has 15 amino acids. Germline lookup yields CDR1 SNHLY and CDR2 FYNNEI. The CDR3 region is CASSGGGGATGELFF. DNA for the CDR3: TGTGCCAGCAGTGGTGGCGGGGGGGCAACCGGGGAGCTGTTTTTT.

The chain uses TRBV27 and TRBJ1-4; weak D call: TRBD1 (6 bases). The CDR3 spans 16 residues. Deletions cut 10 bases from V and 1 base from J, with 19 bases between. CDR1 MNHEY and CDR2 SMNVEV come from the germline V gene (reference sequence). CDR3 loop: CANPTGSAETNEKLFF. The CDR3 nucleotides read TGTGCCAACCCGACAGGATCAGCGGAAACTAATGAAAAACTGTTTTTT.

This clone was counted once. The chain combines TRBV5-1 with TRBJ1-6; 12 nucleotides match TRBD1. J lost 7 bases, V lost 4 bases, and 3 bases had no gene match. The CDR3 covers 15 residues. The germline CDR1 and CDR2 sequences are SGHRS and YFSETQ. The CDR3 spells CASSGGQGANSPLHF. The CDR3 DNA reads as TGCGCCAGCAGCGGGGGACAGGGGGCGAATTCACCCCTCCACTTT.

CDR3 nucleotide sequence: TGTGCCGTGCTCCGATCCACGGGGGGAGGGACTGAAGCTTTCTTT. It specifies CAVLRSTGGGTEAFF. The chain carries TRBV6-5 and TRBJ1-1, with a tentative D call TRBD1 (5 bases). This CDR3 region has 15 residues. V was shortened by 11 bases and J by 5 bases, with 24 bases between the two germline ends. Germline V gene data show CDR1 as MNHEY and CDR2 as SVGAGI.

This chain uses TRBV7-2 with TRBJ1-6; 10 bases are shared with TRBD1. In germline, CDR1 is SGHTA, CDR2 FQGNSA. V was pared by 2 bases and J by 10 bases, with 5 bases of the junction left unmatched. This CDR3 region has 15 residues. The CDR3 loop is CASSLRDRGQSPLHF. CDR3 nucleotide sequence: TGTGCCAGCAGCTTAAGAGACAGGGGGCAGTCACCCCTCCACTTT.

The chain uses TRBV13 and TRBJ1-6; no clear D. The CDR3 length is 17 residues. Germline CDR1 and CDR2: PRHDT and FYEKMQ (reference sequence). Trimming shortened V by 0 bases and J by 9 bases, and 18 bases separated the two germline ends. CDR3 coding DNA: TGTGCCAGCAGCTTAGGATTGGGCAGCCAAGCCTCTTCACCCCTCCACTTT. It translates to CASSLGLGSQASSPLHF.

Only one count was recorded for this clone. The J gene is TRBJ2-4, the V gene TRBV29-1, with 10 bases fitting TRBD1. V was pared by 6 bases and J by 7 bases, with 6 bases of the junction left unmatched. CDR1 and CDR2 from the germline V gene are SQVTM and ANQGSEA. The CDR3 runs to 13 residues. CDR3 sequence reads: CSVRQGAWNIQYF. Here the CDR3 DNA reads TGCAGCGTCCGACAGGGGGCTTGGAACATTCAGTACTTC.

The J gene is TRBJ2-5, the V gene TRBV30; the D gene is possibly TRBD1 (5 bases). The CDR3 has 12 amino acids. Germline loops: CDR1 GTSNPN, CDR2 SVGIG (reference sequence). V lost 2 bases and J lost 5, with 9 bases in between. The CDR3 DNA reads TGTGCCTGGAGTCGGGCAGGGGAGACCCAGTACTTC. This translates into CAWSRAGETQYF.

V usage is TRBV7-9 and J usage is TRBJ1-3, with D unresolved. Between the trimmed V and J ends, which lost 3 bases and 0 bases, there was a span of 9 bases. Germline-derived CDR1 and CDR2 are SEHNR and FQNEAQ (reference sequence). The CDR3 sequence is 15 residues long. CDR3 coding DNA: TGTGCCAGCAGCTTGGAGGCAAGCTCTGGAAACACCATATATTTT. It specifies CASSLEASSGNTIYF.

V usage is TRBV5-1 and J usage is TRBJ2-3; 10 bases line up with TRBD1. The CDR3 is 19 residues long. Trimming removed 3 bases from V and 2 bases from J; junction bases left unmatched: 15. The germline gives CDR1 SGHRS, CDR2 YFSETQ. CDR3 nucleotide sequence: TGCGCCAGCAGCTCCGATCCCAGACAGGGGGCTGCGTTCACAGATACGCAGTATTTT. This sequence encodes CASSSDPRQGAAFTDTQYF.

As to this clone: The same CDR3 is also encoded by other DNA sequences in this sample. V usage is TRBV19 and J usage is TRBJ2-2; 7 bases agree with TRBD1. The CDR3 loop spans 15 amino acids. The V and J ends lost 5 bases and 1 base, in that order; junction bases with no gene match: 4. CDR1 is LNHDA, CDR2 SQIVND, per germline (reference sequence). The CDR3 DNA sequence: TGTGCCAGTAGTCAGGCAGGGGGGAACACCGGGGAGCTGTTTTTT. Residues: CASSQAGGNTGELFF.

Comment on this clone: Mismatch with germline at one junction end may stem from a read error. This rearrangement joins TRBV7-7 to TRBJ1-3; possible D gene TRBD1, 5 bases. The CDR3 is 14 residues long. In germline, CDR1 is SSHAT, CDR2 FNYEAQ (reference sequence). The CDR3 coding sequence is TGTGCTAGCAGCTTAGCCCCAGGGGGAAACACCATATATTTT. Translation gives CASSLAPGGNTIYF.

The genes are TRBV6-4 and TRBJ2-3, with TRBD2 identical over 12 bases. The length of the CDR3 is 16 residues. Germline V gene sequence: CDR1 MRHNA, CDR2 SNTAGT. V dropped 7 bases and J dropped 8; count of bases not matched to a gene: 13. This CDR3 reads CASTAKPSGGAVTQYF. CDR3 nucleotide sequence: TGTGCCAGCACTGCGAAACCTAGCGGGGGGGCCGTTACGCAGTATTTT.

This clone was found a few times. This chain connects TRBV1 to TRBJ2-5; the D call of TRBD2 is as the table states it, not checked on the DNA. TRBV1 is tagged as a pseudogene. This CDR3 has 20 residues. CDR3 amino acids: CTSSQYIPGGSGGLQETQYF. CDR3 in DNA: TGCACCAGCAGCCAATACATTCCCGGGGGCAGCGGGGGGCTTCAAGAGACCCAGTACTTC.

The genes are TRBV19 and TRBJ1-1; TRBD1 aligns across 10 bases. With 6 bases clipped from V and 4 bases from J, the junction kept 11 bases outside the gene matches. This CDR3 spans 16 amino acids. Germline CDR1 and CDR2: LNHDA and SQIVND (reference sequence). CDR3 bases: TGTGCCAGTAGCGATGACAGGGGGCGGGCCCCCACTGAAGCTTTCTTT. Amino acids: CASSDDRGRAPTEAFF.

The chain uses TRBV5-4 and TRBJ2-1, with 7 nucleotides matching TRBD1. The CDR3 is made up of 14 amino acids. Germline V gene data show CDR1 as SGHNT and CDR2 as YYREEE (reference sequence). V dropped 2 bases and J dropped 9; count of bases not matched to a gene: 8. CDR3 in DNA: TGTGCCAGCAGCTTACCCTATGACAGGGCTGAGCAGTTCTTC. Residues: CASSLPYDRAEQFF.

This rearrangement joins TRBV28 to TRBJ1-1; D might be TRBD1 (6 bases). The V gene's germline CDR1 is MDHEN and CDR2 SYDVKM. CDR3 length: 14 amino acids. V gave up 7 bases and J gave up 3 bases, with 15 bases separating them. The CDR3 DNA follows: TGTGCCAGCATCCGCTCAAGGGGGTACACTGAAGCTTTCTTT. This translates into CASIRSRGYTEAFF.

This clone occurred once. The chain has TRBV6-2 or TRBV6-3 and TRBJ1-1; 7 positions match TRBD1. The V and J ends lost 0 bases and 3 bases, in that order; junction bases with no gene match: 7. The CDR3 length is 16 residues. Per germline, CDR1 MNHEY and CDR2 SVGEGT. The CDR3 here is CASSYSRGTGDTEAFF. In nucleotides, the CDR3 is TGTGCCAGCAGTTACTCGAGGGGCACAGGGGACACTGAAGCTTTCTTT.

By sample fraction, this clone is medium-sized. The rearrangement links TRBV5-1 to TRBJ1-1; D ambiguous. Looked up from germline, CDR1 is SGHRS and CDR2 is YFSETQ. V lost 0 bases to trimming and J lost 7 bases, with 7 bases between them. This CDR3 has 12 amino acids. The CDR3 reads CASSLGHGEAFF. The CDR3 DNA sequence: TGCGCCAGCAGCTTGGGTCACGGTGAAGCTTTCTTT.

This clone was seen a single time. The chain combines TRBV24-1 with TRBJ2-5; 7 nucleotides agree with TRBD2. Germline V gives CDR1 KGHDR, CDR2 SFDVKD. The V segment lost 6 bases and the J segment 3 bases; nucleotides outside the gene matches: 15. The CDR3 is 17 residues long. Written as DNA, the CDR3 is TGTGCCACCAGTCGGCGGGGGAAGGGAGTGATCGAAGAGACCCAGTACTTC. It specifies CATSRRGKGVIEETQYF.

The genes are TRBV21-1 and TRBJ1-5. TRBV21-1 is labeled a pseudogene. This CDR3 spans 17 amino acids. In nucleotides, the CDR3 is TGTGCCAGCACAAGCAGATCGGGGTTTTATAGCAATCAGCCCCAGCATTTT. It translates to CASTSRSGFYSNQPQHF.

The V gene is TRBV5-1, the J gene TRBJ2-1; possible D gene TRBD1, 6 bases. The CDR3 totals 13 residues. Trimming stripped 4 bases from V and 7 bases from J, with 12 bases between. Germline V gene lookup returns CDR1 SGHRS and CDR2 YFSETQ. As DNA, the CDR3 is TGCGCCAGCAGCCCGCCGCAGGGGAATGAGCAGTTCTTC. Translating gives CASSPPQGNEQFF.

The chain combines TRBV30 with TRBJ2-7; D is uncertain. V was trimmed by 4 bases and J by 0 bases, leaving 4 bases between them. The length of the CDR3 is 11 residues. Germline V CDR1 and CDR2: GTSNPN, SVGIG (reference sequence). The DNA of the CDR3 is TGTGCCTGGACAGACTCCTACGAGCAGTACTTC. This codes for CAWTDSYEQYF.

This clone was found once. The chain recombines TRBV11-2 with TRBJ2-2; D may be TRBD1 (5 bases). Germline assignment: CDR1 SGHAT and CDR2 FQNNGV. Trimming shortened V by 5 bases and J by 2 bases, and 9 bases separated the two germline ends. The length of the CDR3 is 14 residues. The CDR3 nucleotides read TGTGCCAGCAGCCCTGACAGAAACACCGGGGAGCTGTTTTTT. Its protein is CASSPDRNTGELFF.

This rearrangement joins TRBV9 to TRBJ2-1, with 10 bases lining up with TRBD1. Germline V gene data show CDR1 as SGDLS and CDR2 as YYNGEE. CDR3 length: 16 residues. The V segment lost 4 bases and the J segment 4 bases; nucleotides outside the gene matches: 8. DNA for the CDR3: TGTGCCAGCAGCCCCGAGGACAGGGGGAGTTACAATGAGCAGTTCTTC. As protein: CASSPEDRGSYNEQFF.